The clone carrying this T cell receptor beta chain has more than one count but fewer than ten. The antigen remains unidentified. These data belong to a study of cytomegalovirus exposure and HLA in healthy donors. PCR used 60 Vbeta primers and 13 Jbeta primers. Sequencing used immunoSEQ multiplex PCR; TCRdb keeps in-frame clones, though not all of them. The data contain 120,000 to 150,000 clones, approximately 70% of them singletons. Findings and limits, study-wide: Cytomegalovirus status was reportedly diagnosed by the classifier with high sensitivity and specificity.

Germline trimming cut 5 bases from V and 7 bases from J; bases unmatched to any gene: 8. There are 14 residues in the CDR3. Looked up from germline, CDR1 is MDHEN and CDR2 is SYDVKM. The sample consisted of PBMCs. The sequence was obtained from a human donor in good health. This rearrangement joins TRBV28 to TRBJ1-5; 7 bases line up with TRBD1. The CDR3 loop reads CASSQTGEGQPQHF. CDR3 coding DNA: TGTGCCAGCAGTCAAACAGGGGAAGGACAGCCCCAGCATTTT.